The 4 T cell receptor beta chains below come from one sample, sequenced in a study of blood T cell repertoires in COVID-19. Using immunoSEQ multiplex PCR, the repertoire was profiled, and TCRdb retains in-frame clones only, with some absent. The sample carries about 200,000 clones, 85% recorded once. The sequenced material came from PBMCs or T cells enriched from blood (not recorded which). These receptors were obtained from a middle-aged man who had recovered from COVID-19.

The rearrangement joins TRBV21-1 to TRBJ2-1; the tabulated D call, TRBD2, remains unverified against the DNA. TRBV21-1 is described as a pseudogene. The CDR3 is 20 residues long. CDR3 sequence (DNA): TGTGCCAGCAGCCTGCCCGAGGGACTAGCGGGAGGGCCGTATTACAATGAGCAGTTCTTC. Its protein is CASSLPEGLAGGPYYNEQFF.

This clone was recorded a few times. J is TRBJ2-7 and V is TRBV21-1; the table names TRBD1, a call not compared with the DNA. TRBV21-1 is a known pseudogene. The CDR3 consists of 15 residues. CDR3 sequence: CASSKGMTGDFEQYF. In nucleotides, the CDR3 is TGTGCCAGCAGCAAAGGAATGACAGGGGACTTTGAGCAGTACTTC.

This chain connects TRBV5-4 to TRBJ2-1; 8 bases align to TRBD2. Germline CDR1 is SGHNT and CDR2 is YYREEE (reference sequence). After removal of 3 bases from V and 8 bases from J, the junction contained 10 bases not matched to a gene. The CDR3 has 15 residues. The CDR3 loop reads CASSSGTRDYHEQFF. The DNA for the CDR3 is TGTGCCAGCAGCTCCGGGACTAGAGATTATCATGAGCAGTTCTTC.

The chain employs TRBV27 and TRBJ2-2; 7 bases fit TRBD2. Germline V gene sequence: CDR1 MNHEY, CDR2 SMNVEV (reference sequence). The V segment lost 4 bases and the J segment 4 bases; nucleotides outside the gene matches: 6. This CDR3 comprises 15 residues. In nucleotides, the CDR3 is TGTGCCAGCAGTTCTGGGCGGGAGTCCACCGGGGAGCTGTTTTTT. Translated: CASSSGRESTGELFF.